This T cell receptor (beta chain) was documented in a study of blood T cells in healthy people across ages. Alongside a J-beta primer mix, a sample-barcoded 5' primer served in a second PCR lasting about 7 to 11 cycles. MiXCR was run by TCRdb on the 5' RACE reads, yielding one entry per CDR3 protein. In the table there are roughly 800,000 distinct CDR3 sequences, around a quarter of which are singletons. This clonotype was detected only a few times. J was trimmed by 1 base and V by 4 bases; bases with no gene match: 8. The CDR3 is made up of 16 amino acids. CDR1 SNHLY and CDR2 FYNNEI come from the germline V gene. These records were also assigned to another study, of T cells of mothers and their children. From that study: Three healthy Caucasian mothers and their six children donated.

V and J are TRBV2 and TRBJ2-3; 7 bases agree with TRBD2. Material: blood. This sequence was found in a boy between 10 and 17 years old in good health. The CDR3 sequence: CASSAIEREGTDTQYF. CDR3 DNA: TGTGCCAGCAGTGCAATTGAGCGGGAAGGCACAGATACGCAGTATTTT.